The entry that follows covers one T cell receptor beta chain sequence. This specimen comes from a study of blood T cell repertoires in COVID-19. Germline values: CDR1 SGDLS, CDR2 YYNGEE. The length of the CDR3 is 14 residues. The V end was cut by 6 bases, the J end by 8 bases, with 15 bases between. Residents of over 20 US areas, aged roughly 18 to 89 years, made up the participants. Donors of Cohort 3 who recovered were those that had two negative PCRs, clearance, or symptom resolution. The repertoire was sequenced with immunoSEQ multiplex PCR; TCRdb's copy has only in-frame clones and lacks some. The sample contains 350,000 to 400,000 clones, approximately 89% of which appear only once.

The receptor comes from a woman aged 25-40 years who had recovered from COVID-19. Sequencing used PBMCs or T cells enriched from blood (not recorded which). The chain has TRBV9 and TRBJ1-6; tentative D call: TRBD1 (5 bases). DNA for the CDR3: TGTGCCAGCACCCAGACAGATTCGGATTCACCCCTCCACTTT. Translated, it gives CASTQTDSDSPLHF. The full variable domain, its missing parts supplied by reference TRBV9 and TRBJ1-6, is DSGVTQTPKHLITATGQRVTLRCSPRSGDLSVYWYQQSLDQGLQFLIQYYNGEERAKGNILERFSAQQFPDLHSELNLSSLELGDSALYFCASTQTDSDSPLHFGNGTRLTVT.